This T cell receptor beta chain was documented in a study of human thymus T cells. This clone was seen only once. Among the donors, all were healthy Finnish infants having corrective surgery for congenital heart defects. An approximately 0.45-1 mL peripheral blood aliquot was taken intraoperatively from four of eight donors. Genomic DNA was extracted from every available blood leukocyte. In germline, CDR1 is LGHNA, CDR2 YSLEER. V was cut by 3 bases and J by 0 bases, with 9 bases left in between. There are 14 residues in the CDR3. The protocol was immunoSEQ multiplex PCR, while the TCRdb copy is restricted to in-frame clones and leaves out a portion. The sample has tens of thousands of clones; approximately 93% are singletons.

The clonotype originates from a boy younger than two with a congenital heart defect but otherwise immunologically healthy. Source material: blood. The gene calls are TRBV4-3 and TRBJ2-7; D might be TRBD1 or TRBD2, each matching 5 bases. The CDR3 sequence: CASSHRDHSYEQYF. The CDR3 nucleotides read TGCGCCAGCAGCCACCGGGACCACTCCTACGAGCAGTACTTC.